What follows describes a single T cell receptor beta chain. Sequencing used immunoSEQ multiplex PCR; TCRdb keeps in-frame clones, though not all of them. The sample consists of about 260,000 clones, approximately 84% of them appearing once. These data belong to a study of blood T cell repertoires in COVID-19. Study as a whole: Sources were T cells, B-cell-depleted T cells, or PBMCs; the material itself was cDNA or gDNA.

With 4 bases removed from V and 5 bases from J, the gap between germline ends came to 15 bases. CDR1 is SGDLS, CDR2 YYNGEE, per germline. The CDR3 has 14 residues. The sequence came from a human donor in a cohort sampled during active COVID-19. Sequenced sample: peripheral blood. The J gene is TRBJ1-1, the V gene TRBV9, with D hard to call. The CDR3 here is CASSPPGRRTEAFF. The DNA of the CDR3 is TGTGCCAGCAGCCCCCCGGGTAGGAGGACTGAAGCTTTCTTT.